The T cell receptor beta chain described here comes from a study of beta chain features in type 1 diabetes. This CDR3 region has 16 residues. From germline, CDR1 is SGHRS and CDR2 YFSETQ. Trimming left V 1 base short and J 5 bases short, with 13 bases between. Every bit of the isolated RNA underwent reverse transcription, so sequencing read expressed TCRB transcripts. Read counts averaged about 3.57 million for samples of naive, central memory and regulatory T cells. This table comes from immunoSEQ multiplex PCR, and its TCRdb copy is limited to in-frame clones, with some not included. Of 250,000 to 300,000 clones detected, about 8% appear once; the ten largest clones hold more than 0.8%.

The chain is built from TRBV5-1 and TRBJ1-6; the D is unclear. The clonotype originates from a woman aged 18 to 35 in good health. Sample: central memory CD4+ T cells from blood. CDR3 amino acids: CASSLRSAINNSPLHF. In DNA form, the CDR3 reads TGCGCCAGCAGCTTGAGGTCAGCCATCAATAATTCACCCCTCCACTTT.